This T cell receptor (beta chain) stems from a study of T cells in Graves' hyperthyroidism and ophthalmopathy (dated by TCRdb to the late 2010s). In terms of the full investigation: Peripheral blood samples were taken at initial diagnosis, before any treatment was given. To identify TCR V-J signatures that set the groups apart, the researchers used a discovery cohort of roughly 100 patients, made up of 40 to 45 with Graves' ophthalmopathy and about 59 with stable Graves' hyperthyroidism. Prospective prediction of ophthalmopathy was tested in an independent validation cohort consisting of about 20 hyperthyroidism patients and over 15 patients who later progressed to ophthalmopathy. For training and testing, the 100 or so patients in the discovery cohort were randomly divided in a 7:3 ratio. Thyroid tissue and blood T-cell repertoires from over 5 Graves' hyperthyroidism patients were also compared in the study. Once sampling was done, hyperthyroidism patients were given methimazole at a starting dose of 30 mg daily, whereas ophthalmopathy patients were given high-dose intravenous methylprednisolone. According to the paper, TCR Vbeta CDR3 sequencing was carried out on about 140 peripheral blood samples, which came from approximately 43 ophthalmopathy, 70 to 80 hyperthyroidism and roughly 17 progressor patients.

This clonotype was counted ten times or more. Its binding antigen is unknown. No per-base quality is available; no much larger clone lies one base away. Hyperthyroidism patients were newly diagnosed, with disease duration under 2 months, and aged 18 to 65 years. Any patient with an uncontrolled infection, another autoimmune disease, pregnancy or lactation was excluded. Diagnoses were established on the basis of clinical symptoms, serum thyroxine and TRAb, thyroid ultrasound, and orbital computed tomography. Blood from progressor patients was drawn when they were first diagnosed with hyperthyroidism, before any ophthalmopathy symptoms appeared. PBMCs were isolated from approximately 10 ml of fresh peripheral blood by Ficoll-Paque density gradient centrifugation. Patients classed as progressors first received a Graves' hyperthyroidism diagnosis and then went on to develop ophthalmopathy during follow-up. Total RNA was extracted with Trizol reagent, and quality was checked on an Agilent 2100 Bioanalyzer.

The CDR3 sequence holds 15 residues, the cysteine and phenylalanine included. Only the CDR3 region is kept as DNA, spanning 45 bases read in frame from base 1. V sheds 2 bases and J sheds 3 bases, leaving 10 bases between their ends. The TCR beta CDR3 regions were amplified from the RNA transcripts. For the first round of RT-PCR on the TCR CDR3, the HTBI primer set was used together with the Qiagen OneStep RT-PCR kit. A second multiplex PCR round built the libraries, followed by size selection and purification. Paired-end sequencing of the libraries was performed with 100 bp reads on an Illumina HiSeq2000. On the study's bioinformatics: Raw data were processed with SOAPnuke, discarding reads with adapters, uncalled bases, mean Phred below 15, or no exact constant-primer or identifier match. High-quality paired reads were merged with COPE v1.2.5, and unique nucleotide sequences were defined as clonotypes. MiTCR v1.1 was used to align clonotypes to the IMGT TRBV, TRBD and TRBJ reference segments. The analysis was restricted to V-J combinations with a frequency above 0.0001, which together covered roughly 99% of the repertoires. The TCS score was defined as F50 (clonal expansion) divided by E x V (chaos), with BLOSUM62-based TCRdist calculated between CDR3 peptides within each V-J. Welch's t-statistics and random forest reduced around 520 V-J features to roughly 13, which were used in a naive Bayes classifier (R e1071). The public reads were run again by TCRdb, first through fastp at Q25 and then through MiXCR, and only productive beta chains were kept. Under each unique CDR3 protein, matching rows form one entry showing the most common genes and DNA. These V and J calls originate from TCRdb's pipeline instead of the authors' own analysis. Present in this sample are around 240,000 distinct CDR3 sequences, 13% to 15% of which were seen just once. The top ten hold roughly 15% of the sample.

Overall results and qualifications from the work: Most expanded thyroid clonotypes (frequency above 0.001) were also detected in blood, suggesting blood repertoires may reflect thyroid immune responses. During validation, the model predicted progression to ophthalmopathy a median of around six months ahead of onset, with 70.59% sensitivity and 72.22% specificity. No statistical method was used to set the sample size in advance, and investigators knew the group allocation. Ophthalmopathy was separated from stable hyperthyroidism by a 13 V-J signature model, with roughly 88% sensitivity and about 81% specificity obtained in cross-validation and 80%/75% obtained in testing.

The rearrangement combines TRBV12-3 or TRBV12-4 with TRBJ2-2; D gene: possibly TRBD2, on 5 matching bases. The sample comprised blood. The TCR sequence derives from a woman aged 40 to 50 with Graves' hyperthyroidism that later progressed to Graves' ophthalmopathy. The bases are TGTGCCAGCAGTTTAAGGACTGATTACACCGGGGAGCTGTTTTTT. It is translated as CASSLRTDYTGELFF.